The sample holds a few counts of the clone carrying this T cell receptor beta chain. Its antigen is undetermined. The sample originates from a study of beta chain features in type 1 diabetes. Study-wide findings and caveats: A moderate, significant TCRB CDR3 shortening appeared in type 1 diabetes across four CD4+ subsets. Patients with type 1 diabetes showed fewer VDJ junction insertions and more deletions. Naive, central memory and regulatory TCRB repertoires appeared more similar among patients than healthy donors. PCR, the amplification step, might favor shorter templates, equally in patients and controls.

It was via CD45RO/CCR7/CD25/CD127/CD95/CD27 that CD4+ naive, central memory, regulatory and stem cell-like memory cells were sorted. Per germline, CDR1 SGHRS and CDR2 YFSETQ. CDR3 length: 11 residues. V lost 4 bases and J lost 11, with 12 bases in between. Investigators reverse transcribed all isolated RNA, so they sequenced expressed TCRB transcripts. Produced via immunoSEQ multiplex PCR; TCRdb's table is partial and in-frame only. Of roughly 150,000 clones listed, approximately 8.7% are singletons. Sequenced sample: central memory CD4+ T cells from blood. The TCR was taken from a woman aged 25 to 39 with type 1 diabetes. V usage is TRBV5-1 and J usage is TRBJ1-1; possibly TRBD1 for D (5 bases). CDR3 sequence reads: CASSRQRQAFF. The CDR3 bases are TGCGCCAGCAGCCGCCAGCGACAGGCTTTCTTT.